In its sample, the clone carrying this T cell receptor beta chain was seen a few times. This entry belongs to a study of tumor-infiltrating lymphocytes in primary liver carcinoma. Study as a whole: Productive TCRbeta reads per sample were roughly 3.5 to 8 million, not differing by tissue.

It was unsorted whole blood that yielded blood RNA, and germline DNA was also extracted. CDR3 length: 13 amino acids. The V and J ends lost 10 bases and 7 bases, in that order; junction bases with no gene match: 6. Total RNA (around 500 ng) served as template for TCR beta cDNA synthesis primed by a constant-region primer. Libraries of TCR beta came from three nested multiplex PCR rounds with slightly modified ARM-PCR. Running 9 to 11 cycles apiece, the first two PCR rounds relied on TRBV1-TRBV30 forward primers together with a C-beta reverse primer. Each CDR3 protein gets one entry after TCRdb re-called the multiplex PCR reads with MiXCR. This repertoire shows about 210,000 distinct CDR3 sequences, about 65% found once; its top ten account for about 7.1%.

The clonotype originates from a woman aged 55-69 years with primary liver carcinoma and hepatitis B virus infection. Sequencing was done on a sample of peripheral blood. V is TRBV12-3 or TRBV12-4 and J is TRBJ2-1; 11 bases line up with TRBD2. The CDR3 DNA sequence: TGTGCCAACACACTAGCGGGAGTTAATGAGCAGTTCTTC. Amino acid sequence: CANTLAGVNEQFF.